A selection of T cell receptor beta chains follows, all from one sample in a study of cytomegalovirus exposure and HLA in healthy donors. Only in-frame clones appear in the TCRdb table, and some are missing; sequencing was by immunoSEQ multiplex PCR. The sample records 150,000 to 200,000 clones, 85% being singletons. The sample was PBMCs. The source is a man between 18 and 29 years old in good health and CMV-seropositive. The CDR3 runs from the conserved cysteine through the conserved F or W. Fields, in order: clone size, V gene, J gene, D gene, CDR3 DNA, CDR3 protein. D genes are given only for firm matches. A row's size may be missing; if present it is once, few, many or a size class.

.	TRBV13	TRBJ2-1	TRBD1	TGTGCCAGCAGCTTACTCGGACAGGGGCGTGGCGGTGAGCAGTTCTTC	CASSLLGQGRGGEQFF
.	TRBV7-2	TRBJ1-5	.	TGTGCCAGCAGCCTGACCGCAGGGTTAAAGGGCAATCAGCCCCAGCATTTT	CASSLTAGLKGNQPQHF
once	TRBV30	TRBJ2-6	.	TGTGCCTGGACCGGCGTGAGACTCCAATCTGGGGCCAACGGCCTGACTTTC	CAWTGVRLQSGANGLTF
once	TRBV6-1	TRBJ2-3	TRBD1	TGTGCCAGCAGAGCAACAGGGGTGGGCACAGATACGCAGTATTTT	CASRATGVGTDTQYF
once	TRBV2	TRBJ2-1	TRBD2	TGTGCCAGCAGTCGGGACTACGGCAATGAGCAGTTCTTC	CASSRDYGNEQFF
.	TRBV6-5	TRBJ1-4	.	TGTGCCAGCAGTTCTCGGACAAGGGCAAGTGAAAAACTGTTTTTT	CASSSRTRASEKLFF
.	TRBV10-3	TRBJ2-7	TRBD1	TGTGCCATCGGACTTACAGGGGGCGAGCAGTACTTC	CAIGLTGGEQYF
.	TRBV10-3	TRBJ2-7	.	TGTGCCATCAGTGAGTCAGACAGCCCCGATGTATACGAGCAGTACTTC	CAISESDSPDVYEQYF
.	TRBV7-9	TRBJ2-7	TRBD2	TGTGCCAGCAGCTTAGTACTAGCGTATACCTACGCGGAGCAGTACTTC	CASSLVLAYTYAEQYF
.	TRBV2	TRBJ2-3	TRBD1	TGTGCCAGCAGCGTATTCGGGACAGCCACAGATACGCAGTATTTT	CASSVFGTATDTQYF
.	TRBV9	TRBJ2-2	TRBD1	TGTGCCAGCAGAGGGGCAGGGGGTAACACCGGGGAGCTGTTTTTT	CASRGAGGNTGELFF
.	TRBV7-9	TRBJ2-5	.	TGTGCCAGCAGCTTTCAGGAGGGAAGAGGGCAAGAGACCCAGTACTTC	CASSFQEGRGQETQYF
.	TRBV6-5	TRBJ1-5	.	TGTGCCAGCAGCCTCCAGGGAATGAGCAATCAGCCCCAGCATTTT	CASSLQGMSNQPQHF
once	TRBV15	TRBJ1-5	.	TGTGCCACCAGCAGAGATCTGGGAGCGAATCAGCCCCAGCATTTT	CATSRDLGANQPQHF
.	TRBV7-2	TRBJ1-5	.	TGTGCCAGCAGCTTTTCCCAGATAAGCAATCAGCCCCAGCATTTT	CASSFSQISNQPQHF
.	TRBV28	TRBJ2-7	TRBD1	TGTGCCAGCAGTTCAACCGGGACAGGGAGCTCCTACGAGCAGTACTTC	CASSSTGTGSSYEQYF
.	TRBV7-9	TRBJ1-3	TRBD1	TGTGCCAGCAGCTTCGGAGACAGGGATGGCAACACCATATATTTT	CASSFGDRDGNTIYF
.	TRBV27	TRBJ2-7	TRBD1	TGTGCCAGCAGTTTAAAGTGGGACAGGGGCTACGAGCAGTACTTC	CASSLKWDRGYEQYF
.	TRBV7-9	TRBJ2-3	.	TGTGCCAGCAGTCAACAACTCGGGTTAGGTACAGATACGCAGTATTTT	CASSQQLGLGTDTQYF
.	TRBV7-9	TRBJ2-5	TRBD2	TGTGCCAGCAGCCCGGGACTAGCGGAAGAGACCCAGTACTTC	CASSPGLAEETQYF
.	TRBV23-1	TRBJ2-3	TRBD2	TGCGCCAGCAGTCAGGGGACTAGCCTTAGCACAGATACGCAGTATTTT	CASSQGTSLSTDTQYF
.	TRBV5-4	TRBJ2-6	.	TGTGCCAGCAGCTTGGGTGAAGCCCTCTCTGGGGCCAACGGCCTGACTTTC	CASSLGEALSGANGLTF
.	TRBV9	TRBJ1-4	.	TGTGCCAGCAGCGTAGAACAGGGCGGTGAAAAACTGTTTTTT	CASSVEQGGEKLFF
.	TRBV5-6	TRBJ1-2	.	TGTGCCAGCAGCTTGAGGTCCGCAGGGAACTATGGCTACACCTTC	CASSLRSAGNYGYTF
.	TRBV11-3	TRBJ2-5	.	TGTGCCAGCAGCCCTGGACTGTGGCAAGAGACCCAGTACTTC	CASSPGLWQETQYF
.	TRBV5-1	TRBJ1-1	TRBD1	TGCGCCAGCAGCTCAAGGGACAGCACGAACACTGAAGCTTTCTTT	CASSSRDSTNTEAFF
.	TRBV19	TRBJ2-5	TRBD2	TGTGCCAGTAGTATAGGACTAGCCCCGCAAGAGACCCAGTACTTC	CASSIGLAPQETQYF
.	TRBV9	TRBJ1-2	TRBD1	TGTGCCAGCAGCTCGGGACAGGGGGCTTGGGGCTACACCTTC	CASSSGQGAWGYTF
.	TRBV2	TRBJ1-6	.	TGTGCCAGCAGTGATGTCCCCCCCCACCTCCACTTT	CASSDVPPHLHF
.	TRBV27	TRBJ2-7	TRBD1	TGTGCCAGCAGTCCGGACAGGGTGGACTACGAGCAGTACTTC	CASSPDRVDYEQYF
.	TRBV6-1	TRBJ1-5	.	TGTGCCAGCAGTGAAATCTCTAATCAGCCCCAGCATTTT	CASSEISNQPQHF
.	TRBV5-4	TRBJ2-2	.	TGTGCCAGCAGTTCATCCCTTGGAGCCAACACCGGGGAGCTGTTTTTT	CASSSSLGANTGELFF
once	TRBV30	TRBJ1-2	.	TGTGCCTGGAGCCGGGGTTACGGCTACACCTTC	CAWSRGYGYTF
.	TRBV25-1	TRBJ1-2	.	TGTGCCAGCAGCAGGGGACTATTAGGGGTTGGCTACACCTTC	CASSRGLLGVGYTF
.	TRBV30	TRBJ1-1	.	TGTGCCTGGACCCTGCAGGTGTGGCCGAACACTGAAGCTTTCTTT	CAWTLQVWPNTEAFF
.	TRBV4-2	TRBJ2-7	.	TGTGCCAGCAGCTCCGACACCCGCTACGAGCAGTACTTC	CASSSDTRYEQYF
.	TRBV7-9	TRBJ2-1	TRBD1	TGTGCCAGCAGCTTAGATGGGACAGGGGCCGATGAGCAGTTCTTC	CASSLDGTGADEQFF
.	TRBV21-1	TRBJ1-3	.	TGTGCCAGCAGCAAAGGGGCGATCTCTGGAAACACCATATATTTT	CASSKGAISGNTIYF
.	TRBV7-2	TRBJ1-2	.	TGTGCCAGCAGCTTAGCGCCACAGTCGGAAGGCTACACCTTC	CASSLAPQSEGYTF
few	TRBV11-2	TRBJ2-3	.	TGTGCCAGCATCCTTTCAGATACGCAGTATTTT	CASILSDTQYF
few	TRBV11-2	TRBJ2-1	.	TGTGCCAGCAGGAAAAGATCTCCGCGTGGAGACGGGGATGAGCAGTTCTTC	CASRKRSPRGDGDEQFF
.	TRBV19	TRBJ1-4	.	TGTGCCACTCATCAAGGCAAAGGTAGCTACGAAAAACTGTTTTTT	CATHQGKGSYEKLFF